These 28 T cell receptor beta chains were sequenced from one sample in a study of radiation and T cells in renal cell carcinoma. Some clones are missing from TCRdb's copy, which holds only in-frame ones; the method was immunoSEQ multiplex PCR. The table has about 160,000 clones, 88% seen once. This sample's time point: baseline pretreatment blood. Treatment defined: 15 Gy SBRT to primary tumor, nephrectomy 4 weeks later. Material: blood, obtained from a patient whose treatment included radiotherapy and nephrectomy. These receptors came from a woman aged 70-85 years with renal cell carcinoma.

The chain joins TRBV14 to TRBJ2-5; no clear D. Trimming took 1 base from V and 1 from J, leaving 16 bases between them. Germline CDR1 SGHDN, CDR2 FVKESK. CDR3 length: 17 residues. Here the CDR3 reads CASSQVERWAAQETQYF. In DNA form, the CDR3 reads TGTGCCAGCAGCCAAGTCGAGCGTTGGGCGGCCCAAGAGACCCAGTACTTC.

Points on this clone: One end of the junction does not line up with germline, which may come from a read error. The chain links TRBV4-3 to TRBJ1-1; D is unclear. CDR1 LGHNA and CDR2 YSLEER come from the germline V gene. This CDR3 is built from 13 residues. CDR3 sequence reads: CASSQDVKTEAFF. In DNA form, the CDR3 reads TGCGCCAGCAGCCAAGATGTGAAGACTGAAGCTTTCTTT.

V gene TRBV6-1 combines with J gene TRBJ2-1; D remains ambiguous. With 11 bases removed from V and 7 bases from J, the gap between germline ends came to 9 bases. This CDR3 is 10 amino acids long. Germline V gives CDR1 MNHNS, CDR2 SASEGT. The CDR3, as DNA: TGTGCCGGGAACCAAAATGAGCAGTTCTTC. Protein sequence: CAGNQNEQFF.

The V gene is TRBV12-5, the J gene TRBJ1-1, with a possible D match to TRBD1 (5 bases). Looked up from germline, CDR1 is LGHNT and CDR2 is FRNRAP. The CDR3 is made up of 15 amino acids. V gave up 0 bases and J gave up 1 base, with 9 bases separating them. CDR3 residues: CASGLVLGTNTEAFF. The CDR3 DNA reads TGTGCTAGTGGTTTGGTATTAGGGACGAACACTGAAGCTTTCTTT.

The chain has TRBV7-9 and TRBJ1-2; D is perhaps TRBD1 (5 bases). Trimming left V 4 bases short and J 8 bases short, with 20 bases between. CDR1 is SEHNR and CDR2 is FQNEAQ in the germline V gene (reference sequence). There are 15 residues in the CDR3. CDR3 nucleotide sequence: TGTGCCAGCAGCTACGCCGGGACGGCTCTCATGGGCTACACCTTC. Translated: CASSYAGTALMGYTF. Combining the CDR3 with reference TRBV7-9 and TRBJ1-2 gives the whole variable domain DTGVSQNPRHKITKRGQNVTFRCDPISEHNRLYWYRQTLGQGPEFLTYFQNEAQLEKSRLLSDRFSAERPKGSFSTLEIQRTEQGDSAMYLCASSYAGTALMGYTFGSGTRLTVV.

CDR3: CASSYSSGGDEQYF. CDR3 DNA sequence: TGTGCCAGCAGTTACTCATCCGGGGGGGACGAGCAGTACTTC. V is TRBV27 and J is TRBJ2-7; TRBD2 matches 8 bases. Unmatched junction bases numbered 7, after V lost 4 bases and J lost 5 bases. Per germline, CDR1 MNHEY and CDR2 SMNVEV (reference sequence). This CDR3 region has 14 residues.

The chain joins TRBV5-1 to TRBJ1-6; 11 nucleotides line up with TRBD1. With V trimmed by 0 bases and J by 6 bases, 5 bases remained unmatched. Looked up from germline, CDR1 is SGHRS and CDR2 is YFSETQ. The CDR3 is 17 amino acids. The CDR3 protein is CASSLAGTGGTNSPLHF. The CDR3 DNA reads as TGCGCCAGCAGCTTGGCCGGGACAGGGGGGACTAATTCACCCCTCCACTTT. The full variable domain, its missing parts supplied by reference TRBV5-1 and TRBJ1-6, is KAGVTQTPRYLIKTRGQQVTLSCSPISGHRSVSWYQQTPGQGLQFLFEYFSETQRNKGNFPGRFSGRQFSNSRSEMNVSTLELGDSALYLCASSLAGTGGTNSPLHFGNGTRLTVT.

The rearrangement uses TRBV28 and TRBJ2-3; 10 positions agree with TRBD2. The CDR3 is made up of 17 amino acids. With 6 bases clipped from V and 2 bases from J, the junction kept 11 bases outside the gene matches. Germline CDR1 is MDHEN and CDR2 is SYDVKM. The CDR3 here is CASSNGASGGSTDTQYF. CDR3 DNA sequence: TGTGCCAGCAGCAATGGGGCTAGCGGGGGCTCCACAGATACGCAGTATTTT.

The CDR3: CASSLELILARDTQYF. The DNA for the CDR3 is TGTGCCAGCAGCTTAGAATTAATACTAGCGCGGGATACGCAGTATTTT. The chain has TRBV7-2 and TRBJ2-3; 7 bases agree with TRBD2. Germline V gene sequence: CDR1 SGHTA, CDR2 FQGNSA. CDR3 length: 16 amino acids. Trimming took 1 base from V and 6 from J; bases not matched to a gene: 10.

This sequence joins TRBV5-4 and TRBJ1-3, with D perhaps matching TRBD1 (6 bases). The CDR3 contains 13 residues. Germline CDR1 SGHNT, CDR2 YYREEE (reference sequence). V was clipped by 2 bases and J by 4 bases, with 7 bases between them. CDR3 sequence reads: CASSFTGGNTIYF. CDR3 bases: TGTGCCAGCAGCTTCACAGGGGGAAACACCATATATTTT.

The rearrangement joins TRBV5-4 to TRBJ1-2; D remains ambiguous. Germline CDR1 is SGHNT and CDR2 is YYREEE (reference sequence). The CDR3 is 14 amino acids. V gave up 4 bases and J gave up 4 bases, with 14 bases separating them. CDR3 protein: CASSPVGRSYGYTF. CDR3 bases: TGTGCCAGCAGCCCGGTAGGGCGTAGCTATGGCTACACCTTC.

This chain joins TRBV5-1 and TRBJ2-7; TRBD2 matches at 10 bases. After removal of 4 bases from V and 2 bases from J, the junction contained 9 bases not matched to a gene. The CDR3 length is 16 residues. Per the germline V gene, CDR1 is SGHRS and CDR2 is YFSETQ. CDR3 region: CASSALPSGGPYEQYF. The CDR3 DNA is TGCGCCAGCAGCGCCCTCCCTAGCGGGGGACCCTACGAGCAGTACTTC. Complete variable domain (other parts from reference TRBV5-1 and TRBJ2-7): KAGVTQTPRYLIKTRGQQVTLSCSPISGHRSVSWYQQTPGQGLQFLFEYFSETQRNKGNFPGRFSGRQFSNSRSEMNVSTLELGDSALYLCASSALPSGGPYEQYFGPGTRLTVT.

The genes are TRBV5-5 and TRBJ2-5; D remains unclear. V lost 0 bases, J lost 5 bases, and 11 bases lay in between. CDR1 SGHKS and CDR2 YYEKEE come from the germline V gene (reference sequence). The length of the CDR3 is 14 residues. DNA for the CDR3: TGTGCCAGCAGCTTGGCGACGAGTTGGGAGACCCAGTACTTC. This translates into CASSLATSWETQYF. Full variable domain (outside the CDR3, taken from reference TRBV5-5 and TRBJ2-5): DAGVTQSPTHLIKTRGQQVTLRCSPISGHKSVSWYQQVLGQGPQFIFQYYEKEERGRGNFPDRFSARQFPNYSSELNVNALLLGDSALYLCASSLATSWETQYFGPGTRLLVL.

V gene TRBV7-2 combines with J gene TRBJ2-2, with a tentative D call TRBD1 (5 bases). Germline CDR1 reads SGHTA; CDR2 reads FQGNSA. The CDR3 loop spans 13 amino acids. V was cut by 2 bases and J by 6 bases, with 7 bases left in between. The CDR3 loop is CASSLKGPGELFF. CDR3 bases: TGTGCCAGCAGCTTAAAGGGGCCCGGGGAGCTGTTTTTT.

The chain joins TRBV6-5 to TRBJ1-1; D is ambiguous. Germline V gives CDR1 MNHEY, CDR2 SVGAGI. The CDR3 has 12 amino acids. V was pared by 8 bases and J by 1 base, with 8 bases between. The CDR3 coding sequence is TGTGCCAGCCACGGAACGAACACTGAAGCTTTCTTT. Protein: CASHGTNTEAFF.

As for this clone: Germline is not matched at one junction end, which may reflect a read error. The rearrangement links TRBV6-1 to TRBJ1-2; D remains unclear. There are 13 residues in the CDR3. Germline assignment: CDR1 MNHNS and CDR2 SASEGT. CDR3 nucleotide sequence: TGTGCCAGCAGTCAAGCAGCTAACTATGGCTACACCTTC. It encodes CASSQAANYGYTF.

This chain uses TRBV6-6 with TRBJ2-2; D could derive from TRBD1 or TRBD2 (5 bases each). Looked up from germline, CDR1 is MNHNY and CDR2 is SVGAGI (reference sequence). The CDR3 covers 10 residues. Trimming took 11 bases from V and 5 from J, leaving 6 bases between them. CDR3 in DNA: TGTGCCGGGGGTACCGGGGAGCTGTTTTTT. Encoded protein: CAGGTGELFF.

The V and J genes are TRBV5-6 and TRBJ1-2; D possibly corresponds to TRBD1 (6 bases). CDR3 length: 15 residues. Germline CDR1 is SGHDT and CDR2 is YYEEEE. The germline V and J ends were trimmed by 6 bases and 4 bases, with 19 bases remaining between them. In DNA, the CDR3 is TGTGCCAGCAACTCCCAGGGGCCCGCAGGCTATGGCTACACCTTC. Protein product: CASNSQGPAGYGYTF.

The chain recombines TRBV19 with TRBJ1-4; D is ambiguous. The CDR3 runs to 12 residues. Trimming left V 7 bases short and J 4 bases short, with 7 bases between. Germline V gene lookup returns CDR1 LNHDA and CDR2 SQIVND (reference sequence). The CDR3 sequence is CASKGRNEKLFF. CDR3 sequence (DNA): TGTGCCAGTAAAGGGCGTAATGAAAAACTGTTTTTT.

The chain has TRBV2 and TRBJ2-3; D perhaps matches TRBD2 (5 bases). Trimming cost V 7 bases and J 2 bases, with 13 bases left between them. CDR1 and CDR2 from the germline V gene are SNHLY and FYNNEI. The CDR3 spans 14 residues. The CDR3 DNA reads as TGTGCCAGCATAAGCGGCATACCCACAGATACGCAGTATTTT. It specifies CASISGIPTDTQYF.

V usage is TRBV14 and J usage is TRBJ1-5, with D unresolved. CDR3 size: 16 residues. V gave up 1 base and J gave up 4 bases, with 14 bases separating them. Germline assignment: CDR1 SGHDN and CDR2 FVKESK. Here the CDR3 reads CASSQGEGLGNQPQHF. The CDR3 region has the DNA TGTGCCAGCAGCCAAGGGGAGGGTTTGGGTAATCAGCCCCAGCATTTT. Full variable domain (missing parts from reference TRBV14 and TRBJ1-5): EAGVTQFPSHSVIEKGQTVTLRCDPISGHDNLYWYRRVMGKEIKFLLHFVKESKQDESGMPNNRFLAERTGGTYSTLKVQPAELEDSGVYFCASSQGEGLGNQPQHFGDGTRLSIL.

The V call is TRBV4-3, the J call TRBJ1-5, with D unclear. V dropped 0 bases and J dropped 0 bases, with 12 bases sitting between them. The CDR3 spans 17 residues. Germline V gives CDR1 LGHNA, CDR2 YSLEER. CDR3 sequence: CASSQDLSQNSNQPQHF. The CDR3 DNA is TGCGCCAGCAGCCAAGATTTATCACAAAATAGCAATCAGCCCCAGCATTTT.

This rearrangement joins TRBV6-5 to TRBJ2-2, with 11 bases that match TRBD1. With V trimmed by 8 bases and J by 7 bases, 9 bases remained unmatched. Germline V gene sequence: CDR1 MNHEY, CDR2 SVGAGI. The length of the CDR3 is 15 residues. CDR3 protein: CASGLDRGLIGELFF. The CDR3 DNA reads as TGTGCCAGCGGGTTGGACAGGGGGCTGATCGGGGAGCTGTTTTTT.

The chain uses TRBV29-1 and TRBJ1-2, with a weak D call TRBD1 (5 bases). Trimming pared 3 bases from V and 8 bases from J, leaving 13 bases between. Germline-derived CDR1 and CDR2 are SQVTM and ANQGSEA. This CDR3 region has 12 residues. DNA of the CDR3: TGCAGCGTTGAGTTCCGGGGGGAAGGCTACACCTTC. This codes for CSVEFRGEGYTF.

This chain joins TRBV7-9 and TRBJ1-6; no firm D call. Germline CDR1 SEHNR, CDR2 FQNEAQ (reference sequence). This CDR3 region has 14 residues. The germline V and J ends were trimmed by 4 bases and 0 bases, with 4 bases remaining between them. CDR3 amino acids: CASSSYSYNSPLHF. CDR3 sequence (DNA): TGTGCCAGCAGCTCGTACTCCTATAATTCACCCCTCCACTTT.

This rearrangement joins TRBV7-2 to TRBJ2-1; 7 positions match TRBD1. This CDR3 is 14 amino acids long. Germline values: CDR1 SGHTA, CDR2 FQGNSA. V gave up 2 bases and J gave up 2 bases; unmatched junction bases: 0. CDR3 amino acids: CASSLQGAYNEQFF. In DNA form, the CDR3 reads TGTGCCAGCAGCTTACAGGGGGCCTACAATGAGCAGTTCTTC.

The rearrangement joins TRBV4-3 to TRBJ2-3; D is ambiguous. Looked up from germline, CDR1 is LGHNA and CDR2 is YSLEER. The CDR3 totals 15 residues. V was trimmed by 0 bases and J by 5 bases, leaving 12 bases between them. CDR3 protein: CASSQERKFKDTQYF. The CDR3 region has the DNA TGCGCCAGCAGCCAAGAACGAAAATTCAAAGATACGCAGTATTTT.

DNA of the CDR3: TGTGCCAGCAGCCGGACAGGGGGGGTTAGTGGCTACACCTTC. Protein sequence: CASSRTGGVSGYTF. J is TRBJ1-2 and V is TRBV7-9, with 10 bases that match TRBD1. V dropped 5 bases and J dropped 7; count of bases not matched to a gene: 7. The CDR3 is 14 residues long. From germline, CDR1 is SEHNR and CDR2 FQNEAQ (reference sequence).